The 29 T cell receptor beta chains below all came from one sample that was sequenced in a study of blood T cell repertoires in COVID-19. Assay: immunoSEQ multiplex PCR; the TCRdb copy retains only in-frame clones and omits some. The data contain 140,000 to 150,000 clones, 80% to 90% of them singletons. The specimen was PBMCs or T cells enriched from blood (not recorded which). Receptors were obtained from a man aged 60 to 75 who had recovered from COVID-19.

This chain connects TRBV19 to TRBJ1-5, with D tentatively TRBD1 (5 bases). The germline CDR1 and CDR2 sequences are LNHDA and SQIVND (reference sequence). The CDR3 contains 13 residues. Deletions cut 11 bases from V and 3 bases from J, with 14 bases between. CDR3 in DNA: TGTGCCGTCCTGGGGGGGTTCAATCAGCCCCAGCATTTT. Protein product: CAVLGGFNQPQHF.

V and J are TRBV24-1 and TRBJ2-1; no clear D gene. Germline V gives CDR1 KGHDR, CDR2 SFDVKD. V dropped 5 bases and J dropped 5 bases, with 9 bases sitting between them. The CDR3 covers 13 residues. CDR3 residues: CATSAHYNNEQFF. The CDR3 nucleotides read TGTGCCACCAGTGCCCACTACAACAATGAGCAGTTCTTC.

This clone occurred a few times. This rearrangement joins TRBV10-2 to TRBJ1-6; the D gene is possibly TRBD1 (5 bases). CDR3 length equals 13 residues. The V gene lost 7 bases and the J gene lost 13 bases, with 17 bases spanning the gap. The V gene's germline CDR1 is WSHSY and CDR2 SAAADI. In DNA, the CDR3 is TGCGCCAGCAATTCCGTCCCTGGGGCCCCCCTCCACTTT. This sequence encodes CASNSVPGAPLHF.

The chain has TRBV6-1 and TRBJ2-6, with D maybe TRBD1 (5 bases). CDR1 MNHNS and CDR2 SASEGT come from the germline V gene. This CDR3 is 15 amino acids long. V was clipped by 0 bases and J by 2 bases, with 5 bases between them. In nucleotides, the CDR3 is TGTGCCAGCAGTGAAGCAGGGGCTGGGGCCAACGTCCTGACTTTC. Encoded protein: CASSEAGAGANVLTF.

The CDR3 here is CAISESGGGKTQYF. The CDR3 region has the DNA TGTGCCATCAGTGAGTCTGGGGGAGGAAAGACCCAGTACTTC. The chain carries TRBV10-3 and TRBJ2-5; D is perhaps TRBD2 (6 bases). The CDR3 is 14 residues long. With 0 bases removed from V and 6 bases from J, the gap between germline ends came to 11 bases. Germline V gene sequence: CDR1 ENHRY, CDR2 SYGVKD.

The chain couples TRBV7-6 to TRBJ2-3; 10 nucleotides align to TRBD2. There are 16 residues in the CDR3. After removal of 2 bases from V and 4 bases from J, the junction contained 6 bases not matched to a gene. Germline CDR1 is SGHVS and CDR2 is FNYEAQ. The CDR3 sequence: CASSLNSGGPSDTQYF. In nucleotides, the CDR3 is TGTGCCAGCAGCTTAAATAGCGGGGGGCCGTCAGATACGCAGTATTTT.

V usage is TRBV6-4 and J usage is TRBJ1-5, with D tentatively TRBD1 (6 bases). Germline V gives CDR1 MRHNA, CDR2 SNTAGT. CDR3 length: 12 amino acids. Trimming removed 0 bases from V and 16 bases from J, with 13 bases in between. CDR3 nucleotides: TGTGCCAGCAGTGACTCCACAGGGCTTGTACATTTT. It is translated as CASSDSTGLVHF.

This clone has just one count. The chain employs TRBV15 and TRBJ2-7; the match to TRBD1 covers 11 bases. Per germline, CDR1 LNHNV and CDR2 YYDKDF (reference sequence). V was clipped by 1 base and J by 4 bases; unmatched bases: 6. The CDR3 contains 16 residues. The CDR3 reads CATSRGGTGGFYEQYF. The CDR3 region has the DNA TGTGCCACCAGCAGAGGGGGGACAGGGGGTTTTTACGAGCAGTACTTC.

CDR3 sequence reads: CASSGELTGELFF. The CDR3 DNA sequence: TGCGCCAGCAGCGGTGAACTGACCGGGGAGCTGTTTTTT. The chain has TRBV5-1 and TRBJ2-2; D uncertain. Trimming shortened V by 4 bases and J by 5 bases, and 9 bases separated the two germline ends. There are 13 residues in the CDR3. CDR1 and CDR2 from the germline V gene are SGHRS and YFSETQ.

The rearrangement uses TRBV7-8 and TRBJ2-7; D is undetermined. CDR3 size: 15 residues. The germline gives CDR1 SGHVS, CDR2 FQNEAQ. Trimming removed 2 bases from V and 1 base from J, with 12 bases in between. CDR3 amino acids: CASSLLAGSSYEQYF. CDR3 nucleotides: TGTGCCAGCAGCTTACTGGCAGGCTCATCCTACGAGCAGTACTTC.

The V gene is TRBV5-4, the J gene TRBJ2-7; D is perhaps TRBD2 (7 bases). The CDR3 consists of 15 residues. Germline V gene lookup returns CDR1 SGHNT and CDR2 YYREEE (reference sequence). V lost 4 bases and J 7 bases, leaving 21 bases between the germline ends. The CDR3 is CASSPTRTEAGEQYF. CDR3 in DNA: TGTGCCAGCAGCCCTACCCGGACAGAAGCGGGGGAGCAGTACTTC.

The chain couples TRBV2 to TRBJ1-1; tentatively, D is TRBD1 (5 bases). Germline CDR1 SNHLY, CDR2 FYNNEI. Trimming removed 5 bases from V and 7 bases from J, with 11 bases in between. The CDR3 length is 12 residues. The DNA for the CDR3 is TGTGCCAGCAGTTATATGACAGTTGAAGCTTTCTTT. Translated, it gives CASSYMTVEAFF.

This clone came up once. This rearrangement joins TRBV10-2 to TRBJ2-2; TRBD2 aligns across 11 bases. The CDR3 sequence is 14 residues long. CDR1 is WSHSY, CDR2 SAAADI, per germline. Trimming cost V 11 bases and J 4 bases; bases outside gene matches: 6. As DNA, the CDR3 is TGCGCCTGCACTAGCGGGAGAATCACCGGGGAGCTGTTTTTT. As protein: CACTSGRITGELFF.

CDR3 bases: TGTGCCAGCAGTTCGCGGGGCCCCTACACCGGGGAGCTGTTTTTT. Encoded protein: CASSSRGPYTGELFF. The V call is TRBV27, the J call TRBJ2-2, with D possibly being TRBD2 (6 bases). The CDR3 extends over 15 amino acids. The V gene's germline CDR1 is MNHEY and CDR2 SMNVEV (reference sequence). Trimming pared 4 bases from V and 3 bases from J, leaving 12 bases between.

The rearrangement uses TRBV27 and TRBJ2-5; D might be TRBD2 (5 bases). V was pared by 5 bases and J by 6 bases, with 13 bases between. The germline CDR1 and CDR2 sequences are MNHEY and SMNVEV (reference sequence). The CDR3 is made up of 13 amino acids. CDR3 in DNA: TGTGCCAGCAGTCCCGGACTGGGAAAGACCCAGTACTTC. Protein: CASSPGLGKTQYF.

This chain uses TRBV10-3 with TRBJ2-2; 12 nucleotides match TRBD2. The CDR3 is made up of 17 amino acids. The trim removed 6 bases at V and 6 bases at J, leaving 11 bases unmatched. CDR1 and CDR2 from the germline V gene are ENHRY and SYGVKD. The CDR3 coding sequence is TGTGCCATCAGCCAGAAAGGACTAGCGGGAATGGCCGGGGAGCTGTTTTTT. Translating it yields CAISQKGLAGMAGELFF.

The chain has TRBV6-1 and TRBJ2-7; the D gene is possibly TRBD1 (5 bases). The germline CDR1 and CDR2 sequences are MNHNS and SASEGT. Trimming stripped 3 bases from V and 4 bases from J, with 7 bases between. The CDR3 has 12 residues. The chain's CDR3 is CASSDRGYEQYF. In DNA, the CDR3 is TGTGCCAGCAGTGATAGGGGTTACGAGCAGTACTTC.

The chain carries TRBV30 and TRBJ2-3; 7 bases are shared with TRBD2. V was pared by 2 bases and J by 8 bases, with 1 base of the junction left unmatched. Germline V gene data show CDR1 as GTSNPN and CDR2 as SVGIG (reference sequence). This CDR3 has 11 amino acids. The CDR3 DNA sequence: TGTGCCTGGAGTCCGGGAGGTACGCAGTATTTT. As protein: CAWSPGGTQYF.

The V gene is TRBV11-2, the J gene TRBJ1-2; the D gene is possibly TRBD1 (6 bases). The CDR3 has 14 amino acids. The germline V gene encodes CDR1 SGHAT and CDR2 FQNNGV. V lost 3 bases to trimming and J lost 5 bases, with 13 bases between them. CDR3 residues: CASSFETGRYGYTF. CDR3 DNA sequence: TGTGCCAGCAGCTTCGAAACAGGGCGATATGGCTACACCTTC.

The rearrangement links TRBV30 to TRBJ2-2, with D perhaps TRBD1 (6 bases). The CDR3 spans 15 residues. CDR1 is GTSNPN, CDR2 SVGIG, per germline (reference sequence). The V and J ends lost 5 bases and 2 bases respectively, with 15 bases between them. The chain's CDR3 is CAWSPPGANTGELFF. For the CDR3, the DNA is TGTGCCTGGTCCCCTCCAGGGGCAAACACCGGGGAGCTGTTTTTT.

The genes are TRBV19 and TRBJ2-7; TRBD2 matches at 12 bases. The CDR3 consists of 14 residues. CDR1 and CDR2 from the germline V gene are LNHDA and SQIVND (reference sequence). Unmatched junction bases numbered 1, after V lost 5 bases and J lost 2 bases. The CDR3 nucleotides are TGTGCCAGTAGTCCTAGCGGGAGGGCCTACGAGCAGTACTTC. It yields the protein CASSPSGRAYEQYF.

The chain uses TRBV4-1 and TRBJ2-7; 11 nucleotides line up with TRBD2. Germline lookup yields CDR1 MGHRA and CDR2 YSYEKL. Trimming at V came to 6 bases and at J to 5 bases, leaving 3 bases not matched to a gene. The CDR3 runs to 13 residues. CDR3 coding DNA: TGCGCCAGCAGTAGCGGGGGGGCAAACGAGCAGTACTTC. This sequence encodes CASSSGGANEQYF.

The chain is built from TRBV10-3 and TRBJ1-1; the match to TRBD1 covers 10 bases. With 2 bases clipped from V and 5 bases from J, the junction kept 5 bases outside the gene matches. Germline lookup yields CDR1 ENHRY and CDR2 SYGVKD. This CDR3 is 15 amino acids long. The CDR3 here is CAISEGTGERTEAFF. The CDR3 DNA is TGTGCCATCAGTGAGGGGACAGGGGAACGGACTGAAGCTTTCTTT.

The chain carries TRBV5-4 and TRBJ2-7, with TRBD2 matching over 12 bases. Germline CDR1 SGHNT, CDR2 YYREEE (reference sequence). This CDR3 is 16 amino acids long. Trimming removed 6 bases from V and 2 bases from J; junction bases left unmatched: 9. CDR3 sequence (DNA): TGTGCCAGCACGACTAGCGGGAGCGCCAACCCCTACGAGCAGTACTTC. Amino acid sequence: CASTTSGSANPYEQYF.

The rearrangement links TRBV2 to TRBJ1-4; 9 positions agree with TRBD1. The V gene end was trimmed by 5 bases and the J gene end by 3 bases; junction bases not matched to a gene: 4. Germline values: CDR1 SNHLY, CDR2 FYNNEI. The CDR3 runs to 15 residues. CDR3 amino acids: CASSSDRGANEKLFF. As DNA, the CDR3 is TGTGCCAGCAGTTCAGACAGGGGGGCTAATGAAAAACTGTTTTTT.

The chain recombines TRBV3-1 (or the pseudogene TRBV3-2) with TRBJ2-7; D uncertain. This CDR3 is built from 15 residues. Trimming left V 4 bases short and J 0 bases short, with 13 bases between. CDR1 and CDR2 from the germline V gene are LGHDT and YNNKEL (reference sequence). As DNA, the CDR3 is TGTGCCAGCAGCCCGTCTAGTACCCTCTCCTACGAGCAGTACTTC. Its protein is CASSPSSTLSYEQYF.

The chain has TRBV9 and TRBJ2-1; D may be TRBD2 (6 bases). V was pared by 0 bases and J by 2 bases, with 9 bases between. CDR1 is SGDLS and CDR2 is YYNGEE in the germline V gene. This CDR3 region has 15 residues. CDR3 in amino acids: CASSVVGGAYNEQFF. Written as DNA, the CDR3 is TGTGCCAGCAGCGTAGTCGGAGGGGCCTACAATGAGCAGTTCTTC.

This clone was detected once. The chain combines TRBV30 with TRBJ2-7; TRBD1 aligns across 9 bases. The CDR3 spans 14 residues. Germline V lookup: CDR1 GTSNPN, CDR2 SVGIG (reference sequence). V lost 2 bases to trimming and J lost 4 bases; unmatched junction nucleotides: 6. The CDR3 coding sequence is TGTGCCTGGAGTCTGGGACAGGGCCTTTACGAGCAGTACTTC. It specifies CAWSLGQGLYEQYF.

The chain combines TRBV6-1 with TRBJ1-3; 8 bases line up with TRBD1. The CDR3 covers 15 residues. Per germline, CDR1 MNHNS and CDR2 SASEGT. The trim removed 2 bases at V and 2 bases at J, leaving 2 bases unmatched. In nucleotides, the CDR3 is TGTGCCAGCAGTGAAAAGGACAGGGCTGGAAACACCATATATTTT. This codes for CASSEKDRAGNTIYF.